This TCR beta chain was recorded in a study of T-cell memory formation after mild COVID-19. Across the study: Largely, TCR clusters stayed within a single donor. General study findings and limits: Several responding clones turned up in pre-infection memory, indicating that cross-reactive memory may have taken part. Among clones contracting day 15 to 85, CD4/CD8 was balanced, whereas later expanders leaned CD4+.

Germline V gene lookup returns CDR1 MNHEY and CDR2 SVGEGT. The CDR3 sequence is 16 residues long. Trimming removed 3 bases at V and 5 bases at J, with 20 bases between. Note on this clonotype: Its antigen remains unidentified.

Constant-segment-primed 5'RACE gave TCR alpha and TCR beta cDNA libraries with sample barcodes and UMIs. TCRdb reprocessed the 5' RACE reads via MiXCR and lists one record per CDR3 protein. In the table there are 350,000 to 450,000 distinct CDR3 sequences, under 30% of which are singletons. The V call is TRBV6-2 or TRBV6-3, the J call TRBJ2-7; weak D call: TRBD2 (6 bases). Source material: PBMCs or a T cell subset sorted from them (not recorded which). The TCR comes from an adult woman who had mild COVID-19 (a few samples of this study predate the infection). Cell type and time point are not known. Written as DNA, the CDR3 is TGTGCCAGCAGTTATCTCCTAGCGTCGGATCGGGACGAGCAGTACTTC. It is translated as CASSYLLASDRDEQYF.